The rows below give T cell receptor beta chains drawn from one sample of a study of CD8+CD57+ T cells in acquired aplastic anemia. MiXCR, applied by TCRdb to the reads, yields one record per CDR3 protein. The sample lists 200,000 to 250,000 distinct CDR3 sequences, about 37% seen once, with 0.9% to 1.2% in the top ten. Sequenced sample: sorted CD4+, CD8+, or CD8+CD57+ T cells (not recorded which) from PBMCs. Every receptor here comes from a human donor in good health, serving as a control. Both conserved end residues are part of each CDR3. A D gene is named only where the DNA matches it firmly. The size entry is marked missing in some rows and otherwise reads once, few, many or a size class.

CDR3 DNA | CDR3 protein | J gene | V gene | D gene | clone size
TGCGCCAGCAGGGGGACTAGCGAGGGAGAGACCCAGTACTTC | CASRGTSEGETQYF | TRBJ2-5 | TRBV5-1 | TRBD2 | many
TGTGCCAGCAGCTCGAGGACAGGGTATAATGAAAAACTGTTTTTT | CASSSRTGYNEKLFF | TRBJ1-4 | TRBV7-9 | TRBD1 | .
TGTGCCAGCAGTTTAGGGGCCAGCAACTATGGCTACACCTTC | CASSLGASNYGYTF | TRBJ1-2 | TRBV12-3/TRBV12-4 | . | many
TGTGCCAGCAGCTTGCCGGTAAACTACGAGCAGTACTTC | CASSLPVNYEQYF | TRBJ2-7 | TRBV7-9 | . | many
TGTGCCAGCACGGGGGACCGGGGCAATCAGCCCCAGCATTTT | CASTGDRGNQPQHF | TRBJ1-5 | TRBV2 | . | many
TGTGCCAGCAGGGGGATTGTAGGGGCCAACGTCCTGACTTTC | CASRGIVGANVLTF | TRBJ2-6 | TRBV7-8 | . | many
TGCAGTGCTAGCCAGGACAGGGGACGACAGCCCCAGCATTTT | CSASQDRGRQPQHF | TRBJ1-5 | TRBV20-1 | TRBD1 | many
TGTGCCAGCAGCTGGACTAGCGGGAGGGCCAATGAGCAGTTCTTC | CASSWTSGRANEQFF | TRBJ2-1 | TRBV5-4 | TRBD2 | .
TGTGCCAGCAGCCCCAACCCGGGGGGCTTGGGGGAGACCCAGTACTTC | CASSPNPGGLGETQYF | TRBJ2-5 | TRBV11-2 | . | .
TGTGCCAGCCGGACTAGCGGATTAGTCGATGAGCAGTTCTTC | CASRTSGLVDEQFF | TRBJ2-1 | TRBV2 | TRBD2 | .
TGTGCCAGTGCTTGGGGGTGGGGCCAAGAGACCCAGTACTTC | CASAWGWGQETQYF | TRBJ2-5 | TRBV5-8 | . | .
TGTGCCAGCAGCTTAGCGTTGGCTAGCGGGCCCTACAATGAGCAGTTCTTC | CASSLALASGPYNEQFF | TRBJ2-1 | TRBV7-9 | TRBD2 | .
TGCGCCAGCAGTCCGTCACCCCAAGAGACCCAGTACTTC | CASSPSPQETQYF | TRBJ2-5 | TRBV4-1 | . | many
TGTGCCAGCAGGGATGGGGGGCTTGGGCAGTTCTTC | CASRDGGLGQFF | TRBJ2-1 | TRBV2 | . | many
TGTGCCAGCAGTGGGGACAGGGCCGGTAATTCACCCCTCCACTTT | CASSGDRAGNSPLHF | TRBJ1-6 | TRBV2 | TRBD1 | many
TGTGCCACCAGTGGACGGGGACAGGCCCAAGAGACCCAGTACTTC | CATSGRGQAQETQYF | TRBJ2-5 | TRBV24-1 | TRBD1 | many
TGCAGTGCTAGAGATGTGGACCAAGAGACCCAGTACTTC | CSARDVDQETQYF | TRBJ2-5 | TRBV20-1 | . | many
TGTGCCATCAGTCCCGGGACTAGCGGGGGCCCCCCCTACGAGCAGTACTTC | CAISPGTSGGPPYEQYF | TRBJ2-7 | TRBV10-3 | TRBD2 | .
TGTGCCAGCAGCTTATTTGGGCTAAGCACTGAAGCTTTCTTT | CASSLFGLSTEAFF | TRBJ1-1 | TRBV11-2 | . | .
TGCAGTGCTCCCCGATGGACTAGCGGCCTCTACGAGCAGTACTTC | CSAPRWTSGLYEQYF | TRBJ2-7 | TRBV20-1 | TRBD2 | many
TGTGCCACCAGCAGCTTCGACCCATCCTACGAGCAGTACTTC | CATSSFDPSYEQYF | TRBJ2-7 | TRBV15 | . | .
TGCAGTGCTAGAGAGGCCTTGACGCGGGGTAGTTCGGGGGATACGCAGTATTTT | CSAREALTRGSSGDTQYF | TRBJ2-3 | TRBV20-1 | . | few
TGCGCCAGCAGCTGGGGAGGACAGGAGAACACTGAAGCTTTCTTT | CASSWGGQENTEAFF | TRBJ1-1 | TRBV5-1 | TRBD1 | many
TGTGCCAGCAGCGGAGATCGACAGCCCCAGCATTTT | CASSGDRQPQHF | TRBJ1-5 | TRBV7-9 | . | .
TGTGCCAGCAGTTTCGGAGGTCATGGCTACACCTTC | CASSFGGHGYTF | TRBJ1-2 | TRBV12-3/TRBV12-4 | . | many
TGTGCCAGCAGCCGGGGACGCCAAGAGACCCAGTACTTC | CASSRGRQETQYF | TRBJ2-5 | TRBV3-1 | . | many
TGTGCCAGCAGCTTATTCGGGGTTCCCAATCAGCCCCAGCATTTT | CASSLFGVPNQPQHF | TRBJ1-5 | TRBV7-8 | . | many
TGTGCCAGCAGTGAATTGGGGGGCACAGATACGCAGTATTTT | CASSELGGTDTQYF | TRBJ2-3 | TRBV25-1 | . | few
TGTGCCTGGAGTGAGGGCAGCAATCAGCCCCAGCATTTT | CAWSEGSNQPQHF | TRBJ1-5 | TRBV30 | . | once
TGTGCCAGCAGCTCCCCGGGACAGGGACGGACTGAAGCTTTCTTT | CASSSPGQGRTEAFF | TRBJ1-1 | TRBV7-2 | TRBD1 | many
TGCAGTGCCCCGACCTCGGGGGGGGCCAACGTCCTGACTTTC | CSAPTSGGANVLTF | TRBJ2-6 | TRBV20-1 | . | .
TGCAGTGCTACAAAACCCGAGACAGGGGCCAAAAACATTCAGTACTTC | CSATKPETGAKNIQYF | TRBJ2-4 | TRBV20-1 | TRBD1 | .
TGTGCCAGCAGCTTAGGAGGTCCGGGACAGGGGTGGAGTAACACTGAAGCTTTCTTT | CASSLGGPGQGWSNTEAFF | TRBJ1-1 | TRBV7-9 | TRBD1 | many
TGTACCAGTTCTAAGGTAGCGGCTAAGGGGACCGGGGAGCTGTTTTTT | CTSSKVAAKGTGELFF | TRBJ2-2 | TRBV19 | . | .
TGTGCCAGCAGTTTAGCACCTTCTGGCTCCTACGAGCAGTACTTC | CASSLAPSGSYEQYF | TRBJ2-7 | TRBV7-3 | . | many
TGTGCCACCAGTGATTTGTCAGGGAATGAGCAGTTCTTC | CATSDLSGNEQFF | TRBJ2-1 | TRBV24-1 | . | .
TGTGCCGCCCAACAGGGGGCGGGCGGCTACACCTTC | CAAQQGAGGYTF | TRBJ1-2 | TRBV10-3 | TRBD1 | .
TGTGCCAGCAGCTCTCGACTAGCGGCGTACAATGAGCAGTTCTTC | CASSSRLAAYNEQFF | TRBJ2-1 | TRBV5-8 | TRBD2 | .
TGTGCCACCAGCAGTGAATGGGCGGGGCAGGGCTGGTACTTC | CATSSEWAGQGWYF | TRBJ2-7 | TRBV15 | . | .
TGTGCCAGCAGCTTAGTTGTGGCGGCAGATACGCAGTATTTT | CASSLVVAADTQYF | TRBJ2-3 | TRBV11-2 | . | many
TGTGCCAGCTTTTGGGGTCCTTCGAGCCAGACCCAGTACTTC | CASFWGPSSQTQYF | TRBJ2-5 | TRBV2 | . | .
TGTGCCAGTAGTATAGATGTGGACAGGGGGCCGAACTATGGCTACACCTTC | CASSIDVDRGPNYGYTF | TRBJ1-2 | TRBV19 | TRBD1 | .
TGTGCCAGCAGCCAAGCCGGACAGGGAGATGGCTACACCTTC | CASSQAGQGDGYTF | TRBJ1-2 | TRBV14 | TRBD1 | many
TGCAGTGCTAGCCCAGGGATCCTTTATGGCTACACCTTC | CSASPGILYGYTF | TRBJ1-2 | TRBV20-1 | . | many
TGCAGTGCTAGAGATGGACAGGACTATGAGACCCAGTACTTC | CSARDGQDYETQYF | TRBJ2-5 | TRBV20-1 | . | many
TGTGCCAGCAGCGACCCCGGGACAGGGGGCTTAGATACGCAGTATTTT | CASSDPGTGGLDTQYF | TRBJ2-3 | TRBV6-4 | TRBD1 | .
TGTGCCAGCAGCTTAACCTTGGGGACCTACGAGCAGTACTTC | CASSLTLGTYEQYF | TRBJ2-7 | TRBV7-9 | . | many
TGTGCCAGCAGCGCAACTTTGACAACCAGCTATGGCTACACCTTC | CASSATLTTSYGYTF | TRBJ1-2 | TRBV7-2 | . | few
TGTGCCAGCAGCTTAGCGACGAACACTGAGGCTTTCTTT | CASSLATNTEAFF | TRBJ1-1 | TRBV7-2 | . | few
TGCAGTGCTCCAATAGCGGCAGCGACAGATACGCAGTATTTT | CSAPIAAATDTQYF | TRBJ2-3 | TRBV20-1 | . | many
TGTGCCACCAGCAGAGCGGGTAGGGGGAGCGCAGATACGCAGTATTTT | CATSRAGRGSADTQYF | TRBJ2-3 | TRBV15 | . | .
TGTGCCAGCAGTTACGGGGACGGCCCATATGGCTACACCTTC | CASSYGDGPYGYTF | TRBJ1-2 | TRBV6-6 | . | many
TGTGCCAGCAGAGAAACAGGGGGATCCGACTCAAGCACCTTC | CASRETGGSDSSTF | TRBJ1-2 | TRBV6-1 | TRBD1 | few
TGCGCCAGCAGCTACGGACGGGGGGACACTGAAGCTTTCTTT | CASSYGRGDTEAFF | TRBJ1-1 | TRBV5-1 | . | few